Listed below are T cell receptor beta chains from one sample, sequenced in a study of T cells after yellow fever vaccination. MiXCR, applied by TCRdb to the 5' RACE reads, yields one record per CDR3 protein. The data show approximately 350,000 distinct CDR3 sequences, with about 9.9% seen just once and less than 20% held by the top ten. Source: PBMCs, taken on the day of the first yellow fever vaccination. These receptors were taken from a man younger than 35 who received the YFV17D yellow fever vaccine. Each CDR3 is given with its conserved first and last residue. Each record gives: CDR3 DNA, CDR3 protein, D gene, V gene, clone size, J gene. The D gene is left open where the match is weak. Some rows have no size entry. The others give once, few or many, or a class for an expanded clone.

DNA: TGTGCCAGCAGGCCTAGCGGGGGGGCCTGGGAGACCCAGTACTTC
CDR3: CASRPSGGAWETQYF
D: TRBD2
V: TRBV12-3/TRBV12-4
size: few
J: TRBJ2-5

DNA: TGCGCCAGCAGCTTGGAGAACAATGAGCAGTTCTTC
CDR3: CASSLENNEQFF
D: -
V: TRBV5-1
size: -
J: TRBJ2-1

DNA: TGCGCCAGCAGCCAAGATTCCCGTTCACCCCTCCACTTT
CDR3: CASSQDSRSPLHF
D: -
V: TRBV4-1
size: -
J: TRBJ1-6

DNA: TGTGCCAGCACCACCCCCCCGGGGGGCATTGAGCAGTTCTTC
CDR3: CASTTPPGGIEQFF
D: -
V: TRBV12-3/TRBV12-4
size: many
J: TRBJ2-1

DNA: TGTGCCAGCAGAGACGCCGGGACAGGGATTTACGAGCAGTACTTC
CDR3: CASRDAGTGIYEQYF
D: TRBD1
V: TRBV12-3/TRBV12-4
size: few
J: TRBJ2-7

DNA: TGTGCCACCAGTGATGGGCCCCAAGAGACCCAGTACTTC
CDR3: CATSDGPQETQYF
D: -
V: TRBV24-1
size: few
J: TRBJ2-5

DNA: TGTGCCAGCAGTTACCTCTCAGGAGTACAGAACGAAAAACTGTTTTTT
CDR3: CASSYLSGVQNEKLFF
D: -
V: TRBV6-2/TRBV6-3
size: many
J: TRBJ1-4

DNA: TGCAGTGGAGGGACAGGGCGCAATCAGCCCCAGCATTTT
CDR3: CSGGTGRNQPQHF
D: TRBD1
V: TRBV20-1
size: -
J: TRBJ1-5

DNA: TGTGCCAGCAGTTCGACAGGGCCGAATCAGCCCCAGCATTTT
CDR3: CASSSTGPNQPQHF
D: TRBD1
V: TRBV27
size: -
J: TRBJ1-5

DNA: TGTGCCAGCACCTCGACAGGGCTTGGTCCGTTCTTC
CDR3: CASTSTGLGPFF
D: TRBD1
V: TRBV6-2/TRBV6-3
size: -
J: TRBJ2-1

DNA: TGTGCCAGCAGTACCCCTCGGGGGGCCAGGAACAATGAGCAGTTCTTC
CDR3: CASSTPRGARNNEQFF
D: -
V: TRBV11-2
size: many
J: TRBJ2-1

DNA: TGCGCCAGCAGCTTGGGACTAGCGGTCACCGGGGAGCTGTTTTTT
CDR3: CASSLGLAVTGELFF
D: TRBD2
V: TRBV5-1
size: many
J: TRBJ2-2

DNA: TGCGCCAGCAGGTCCCCTCTAGCCCAGCAGTACTTC
CDR3: CASRSPLAQQYF
D: -
V: TRBV5-1
size: -
J: TRBJ2-7

DNA: TGTGCCAGCAGCGTAGGGAGGAACACTGAAGCTTTCTTT
CDR3: CASSVGRNTEAFF
D: -
V: TRBV9
size: -
J: TRBJ1-1

DNA: TGTGCCTGGAGTGGTGGGGGGAATCAGCCCCAGCATTTT
CDR3: CAWSGGGNQPQHF
D: -
V: TRBV30
size: -
J: TRBJ1-5

DNA: TGCGCCAGCAGCCAAAGCGGGGGGGCCAGGAATGAGCAGTTCTTC
CDR3: CASSQSGGARNEQFF
D: TRBD2
V: TRBV5-1
size: -
J: TRBJ2-1

DNA: TGCAGTGCTAGAGATCGATGGACTAGCGTGTTCGATGAGCAGTTCTTC
CDR3: CSARDRWTSVFDEQFF
D: TRBD2
V: TRBV20-1
size: -
J: TRBJ2-1

DNA: TGTGCCAGCAGTCAACGTGGGGGGAAAGAGACCCAGTACTTC
CDR3: CASSQRGGKETQYF
D: -
V: TRBV5-4
size: few
J: TRBJ2-5

DNA: TGTGCCAGCAGTTTATCGTCACAGGGCAGGACACCCCTCCACTTT
CDR3: CASSLSSQGRTPLHF
D: -
V: TRBV27
size: few
J: TRBJ1-6

DNA: TGTGCCAGCAGCCCTCGGGATACCAAAGAGACCCAGTACTTC
CDR3: CASSPRDTKETQYF
D: -
V: TRBV7-9
size: -
J: TRBJ2-5

DNA: TGTGCCAGTACCCGCGGGCTTACTGAAGCTTTCTTT
CDR3: CASTRGLTEAFF
D: -
V: TRBV19
size: few
J: TRBJ1-1

DNA: TGCGCCAGCAGCCCCACAGGGGGGGATCAGCCCCAGCATTTT
CDR3: CASSPTGGDQPQHF
D: TRBD1
V: TRBV4-1
size: few
J: TRBJ1-5

DNA: TGTGCCAGCAGTTATCGGGATTATGAGGGGGAGCTGTTTTTT
CDR3: CASSYRDYEGELFF
D: -
V: TRBV12-3/TRBV12-4
size: few
J: TRBJ2-2

DNA: TGTGCCAGCAGCTTAAAGGCTAGCGGGGGGACAGATACGCAGTATTTT
CDR3: CASSLKASGGTDTQYF
D: TRBD2
V: TRBV7-2
size: few
J: TRBJ2-3

DNA: TGTGCCAGCAGTCCCGGGGGCCATTCATATAATTCACCCCTCCACTTT
CDR3: CASSPGGHSYNSPLHF
D: -
V: TRBV12-3/TRBV12-4
size: many
J: TRBJ1-6

DNA: TGCGCCAGCAGCTTGGGGTCAGGGACCATGAACACTGAAGCTTTCTTT
CDR3: CASSLGSGTMNTEAFF
D: -
V: TRBV5-1
size: few
J: TRBJ1-1

DNA: TGTGCCAGCAGTCACGGGACAGGGGACAATGAGCAGTTCTTC
CDR3: CASSHGTGDNEQFF
D: TRBD1
V: TRBV12-3/TRBV12-4
size: -
J: TRBJ2-1

DNA: TGTGCCAGCAGCCTCGGGGCCGGGACCGGGGAGCTGTTTTTT
CDR3: CASSLGAGTGELFF
D: -
V: TRBV28
size: -
J: TRBJ2-2

DNA: TGTGCCAGCAGTCCTAGAAACAGGGGATCCTACAATGAGCAGTTCTTC
CDR3: CASSPRNRGSYNEQFF
D: TRBD1
V: TRBV3-1
size: few
J: TRBJ2-1

DNA: TGCAGTGCTAGGTATCACGAAGCTTTCTTT
CDR3: CSARYHEAFF
D: -
V: TRBV20-1
size: -
J: TRBJ1-1

DNA: TGTGCCAGCAGTTTCAGGGGGCAAGGCAATCAGCCCCAGCATTTT
CDR3: CASSFRGQGNQPQHF
D: TRBD1
V: TRBV12-3/TRBV12-4
size: few
J: TRBJ1-5

DNA: TGTGCCAGCAGCGAACCACCGGGTGGTTGGGCTTTCTTT
CDR3: CASSEPPGGWAFF
D: -
V: TRBV12-3/TRBV12-4
size: few
J: TRBJ1-1

DNA: TGTGCCGGCAGCCCCGGAGTAGCGGGGGGGCGAGGCTACAATGAGAAGTTCTTC
CDR3: CAGSPGVAGGRGYNEKFF
D: TRBD2
V: TRBV7-6
size: -
J: TRBJ2-1

DNA: TGTGCCAGCAGTTACCCAACCGCTAGCGGGGGTAACAATGAGCAGTTCTTC
CDR3: CASSYPTASGGNNEQFF
D: TRBD2
V: TRBV6-5
size: -
J: TRBJ2-1

DNA: TGTGCCAGCAGCTTAGAACTCGGGCGGACCCAGTACTTC
CDR3: CASSLELGRTQYF
D: -
V: TRBV7-2
size: few
J: TRBJ2-5

DNA: TGTGCCAGCAGCCCCCCACTGACCGGGACCCTTTATTTC
CDR3: CASSPPLTGTLYF
D: -
V: TRBV5-6
size: -
J: TRBJ2-4

DNA: TGTGCCAGCAGCTGGGACGCCTCTAGCTATGGCTACACCTTC
CDR3: CASSWDASSYGYTF
D: -
V: TRBV7-3
size: -
J: TRBJ1-2

DNA: TGCGCCAGCAGCCAAGGTATCAATCAGCCCCAGCATTTT
CDR3: CASSQGINQPQHF
D: -
V: TRBV4-1
size: -
J: TRBJ1-5

DNA: TGTGCCAGCACCGTTAGCGGGGGGCGCACAGATACGCAGTATTTT
CDR3: CASTVSGGRTDTQYF
D: TRBD2
V: TRBV5-4
size: many
J: TRBJ2-3

DNA: TGTGCTAGCAGCGACCTGTCGGGGGAGCTGTTTTTT
CDR3: CASSDLSGELFF
D: -
V: TRBV7-7
size: -
J: TRBJ2-2

DNA: TGTGCCACCAGTGACCCCGGACAGGAGCTGTTTTTT
CDR3: CATSDPGQELFF
D: -
V: TRBV24-1
size: few
J: TRBJ2-2

DNA: TGCACCAGCAGCCAAGATCGGCTAGCCCAAGAGACCCAGTACTTC
CDR3: CTSSQDRLAQETQYF
D: -
V: TRBV1
size: few
J: TRBJ2-5

DNA: TGCAGTGCTATTGGGACAGTCGGGGACACTGAAGCTTTCTTT
CDR3: CSAIGTVGDTEAFF
D: TRBD1
V: TRBV20-1
size: few
J: TRBJ1-1

DNA: TGTGCCAGCAGCTTACGAGGGCCCTTGACTTTC
CDR3: CASSLRGPLTF
D: -
V: TRBV7-2
size: many
J: TRBJ2-6

DNA: TGCAGCGTGAGAGGGGGCACCGGGGAGCTGTTTTTT
CDR3: CSVRGGTGELFF
D: -
V: TRBV29-1
size: few
J: TRBJ2-2

DNA: TGCGCCAGCAGTCCTACGGGAGGTAGCCAGCCAGATACGCAGTATTTT
CDR3: CASSPTGGSQPDTQYF
D: TRBD2
V: TRBV5-1
size: -
J: TRBJ2-3

DNA: TGTGCCTGGAGTGTAGGGGATACGGGCGAGCAGTACTTC
CDR3: CAWSVGDTGEQYF
D: -
V: TRBV30
size: -
J: TRBJ2-7

DNA: TGTGCCAGCAGCCATGGACAGGGGACGGACTATGGCTACACCTTC
CDR3: CASSHGQGTDYGYTF
D: TRBD1
V: TRBV7-9
size: -
J: TRBJ1-2

DNA: TGCGCCAGCAGCCTAAGGACAGCGTACCAAGAGACCCAGTACTTC
CDR3: CASSLRTAYQETQYF
D: -
V: TRBV5-1
size: few
J: TRBJ2-5